This TCR beta chain comes out of a study of cytotoxic CD8 clonotypes in ibrutinib-treated CLL. About this clone itself: Its matching antigen is unknown.

Generated by immunoSEQ multiplex PCR, the TCRdb table keeps only in-frame clones and is missing some. The data contain roughly 180,000 clones, about 80% of them singletons. General study points: Upon ibrutinib response clonality rose, and upon progression it fell back toward baseline.

From germline, CDR1 is SGHNT and CDR2 YYREEE (reference sequence). V trimming: 4 bases; J trimming: 6 bases; junction bases outside the gene matches: 6. The CDR3 spans 14 residues. The rearrangement joins TRBV5-4 to TRBJ2-3, with TRBD2 matching 9 bases. The sequence was obtained from a human donor with chronic lymphocytic leukemia. The specimen comprised PBMCs, sampled after 24 months of ibrutinib treatment. CDR3 DNA: TGTGCCAGCAGCGCGGGACTAGCTAGGGATACGCAGTATTTT. Translated: CASSAGLARDTQYF.